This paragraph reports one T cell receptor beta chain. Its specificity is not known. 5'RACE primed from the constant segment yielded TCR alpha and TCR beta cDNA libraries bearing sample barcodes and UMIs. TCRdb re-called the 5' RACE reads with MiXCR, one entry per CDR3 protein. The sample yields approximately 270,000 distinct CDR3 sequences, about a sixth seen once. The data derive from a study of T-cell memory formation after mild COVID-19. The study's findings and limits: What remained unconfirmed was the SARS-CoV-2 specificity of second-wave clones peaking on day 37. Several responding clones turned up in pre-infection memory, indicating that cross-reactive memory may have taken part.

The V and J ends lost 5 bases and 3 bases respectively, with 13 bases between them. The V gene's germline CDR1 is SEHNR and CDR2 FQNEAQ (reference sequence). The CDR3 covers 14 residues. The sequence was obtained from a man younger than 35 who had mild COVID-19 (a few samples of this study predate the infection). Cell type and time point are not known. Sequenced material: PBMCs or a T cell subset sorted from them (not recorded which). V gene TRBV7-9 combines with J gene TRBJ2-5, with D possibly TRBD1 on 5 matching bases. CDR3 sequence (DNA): TGTGCCAGCAGCCCAGGGCTGATCAAAGAGACCCAGTACTTC. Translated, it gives CASSPGLIKETQYF.